Listed below are T cell receptor beta chains from one sample, sequenced in a study of siplizumab effects on memory and regulatory T cells. The protocol was immunoSEQ multiplex PCR, while the TCRdb copy is restricted to in-frame clones and leaves out a portion. The sample shows more than 90,000 clones, around 94% of them seen only once. Input material: non-Treg CD4+ T cells sorted from blood. The receptor source for this set is a human donor in good health. Each CDR3 is given with its conserved first and last residue. Each record gives: D gene, clone size, J gene, V gene, CDR3 DNA, CDR3 protein. The D gene is left open where the match is weak. The size of a clone is reported for some rows only, either as once, few or many, or as a class for expanded clones.

TRBD2 | . | TRBJ2-3 | TRBV5-4 | TGTGCCAGCAGGACCGGGACTAGAACCGATACGCAGTATTTT | CASRTGTRTDTQYF
. | . | TRBJ2-5 | TRBV25-1 | TGTGCCAGCACAAGGACCGGGACCCAGTACTTC | CASTRTGTQYF
TRBD1 | . | TRBJ1-3 | TRBV27 | TGTGCCAGCAGTTTAATGGGACAGGGTAGAAACACCATATATTTT | CASSLMGQGRNTIYF
. | . | TRBJ2-7 | TRBV28 | TGTGCCAGCAGTTTATTTATCGGGGCAGGGTTGACCTACGAGCAGTACTTC | CASSLFIGAGLTYEQYF
TRBD2 | . | TRBJ2-3 | TRBV2 | TGTGCCAGCAGCCACTGGACTAGCGGGCGTAAAGACCTTCATAGCACAGATACGCAGTATTTT | CASSHWTSGRKDLHSTDTQYF
TRBD1 | once | TRBJ2-5 | TRBV5-6 | TGTGCCAGCAGCAAGCGGGACAGGGGGAAGACCCAGTACTTC | CASSKRDRGKTQYF
TRBD2 | . | TRBJ2-7 | TRBV6-1 | TGTGCCAGCAGACCCGGGACTAGGACTTGGGGGGAGCAGTACTTC | CASRPGTRTWGEQYF
. | . | TRBJ1-4 | TRBV21-1 | TGTACAAGGCGGATGTCGGGAGGGGGAACTAATGAAAAACTGTTTTTT | CTRRMSGGGTNEKLFF
TRBD1 | . | TRBJ1-4 | TRBV28 | TGTGCCAGCAGTCAAACGACAGGGATGTCTGAAAAACTGTTTTTT | CASSQTTGMSEKLFF
TRBD1 | once | TRBJ1-4 | TRBV30 | TGTGCCTGGAGGGACAGGGAGTGGGGTGAAAAACTGTTTTTT | CAWRDREWGEKLFF
. | . | TRBJ2-2 | TRBV18 | TGTGCCAGCTCGAATCCTTCCGGGGAGCTGTTTTTT | CASSNPSGELFF
. | . | TRBJ1-4 | TRBV28 | TGTGCCAGCAGTTCCGCCTCCTATAATGAAAAACTGTTTTTT | CASSSASYNEKLFF
. | once | TRBJ1-3 | TRBV30 | TGTGCCTGGAAAGGAAACACCATATATTTT | CAWKGNTIYF
TRBD1 | once | TRBJ1-1 | TRBV6-5 | TGTGCCAGCAGCAAAAGACAGGGTGAAGCTTTCTTT | CASSKRQGEAFF
TRBD2 | . | TRBJ2-1 | TRBV7-7 | TGTGCCAGCAGTTTAGCGGGAGGCTACAATGAGCAGTTCTTC | CASSLAGGYNEQFF
. | . | TRBJ1-1 | TRBV12-5 | TGTGCTAGTGGTTTGGTATACGGCGCAGTCACTGAAGCTTTCTTT | CASGLVYGAVTEAFF
TRBD2 | . | TRBJ2-7 | TRBV11-2 | TGTGCCAGCAGCTTCGCTAGCGGGGGGACCTACGAGCAGTACTTC | CASSFASGGTYEQYF
. | . | TRBJ1-2 | TRBV5-6 | TGTGCCAGCAGCCTCCGGCGCCAGGGCCCCTATGGCTACACCTTC | CASSLRRQGPYGYTF
. | . | TRBJ1-2 | TRBV6-5 | TGTGCCAGCAGTTCCGACAGCTATGGCTACACCTTC | CASSSDSYGYTF
. | . | TRBJ1-1 | TRBV5-4 | TGTGCCAGCAGCCTGGTTGGACCGAACACTGAAGCTTTCTTT | CASSLVGPNTEAFF
. | . | TRBJ1-2 | TRBV7-9 | TGTGCCAGCAGCTTTAGGCAGTATGGCTACACCTTC | CASSFRQYGYTF
. | . | TRBJ2-7 | TRBV11-3 | TGTGCCAGCAGCCAAGGGGGTCGCTCCTACGAGCAGTACTTC | CASSQGGRSYEQYF
TRBD1 | . | TRBJ2-7 | TRBV6-5 | TGTGCCAGCAGGCCCAGGACAGGGGGGAGGTACGAGCAGTACTTC | CASRPRTGGRYEQYF
TRBD2 | . | TRBJ2-4 | TRBV19 | TGTGCCAGTAGTATTGAAGCTAGCGGGTTTGAAAACATTCAGTACTTC | CASSIEASGFENIQYF
. | . | TRBJ1-5 | TRBV5-1 | TGCGCCAGCAGCTTGGGGATATTGGAGCCCCAGCATTTT | CASSLGILEPQHF
TRBD2 | . | TRBJ2-2 | TRBV10-3 | TGTGCCATCAAATGGGGACTAGGAGGCACCGGGGAGCTGTTTTTT | CAIKWGLGGTGELFF
TRBD2 | . | TRBJ2-3 | TRBV27 | TGTGCCAGCAGTTTTGTGGGCCTCGGTGGCGGGAGCCCAGATACGCAGTATTTT | CASSFVGLGGGSPDTQYF
. | . | TRBJ2-2 | TRBV28 | TGTGCCAGCAGTTCTGGAGGGTACGGGGAGCTGTTTTTT | CASSSGGYGELFF
. | . | TRBJ2-5 | TRBV7-9 | TGTGCCAGCAGCGCCCAGGGTTGGCAAGAGACCCAGTACTTC | CASSAQGWQETQYF
. | . | TRBJ2-5 | TRBV5-5 | TGTGCCAGCAGCTTGTTTGGTTCCTCTACCCGAACCCAAGAGACCCAGTACTTC | CASSLFGSSTRTQETQYF
TRBD2 | . | TRBJ2-7 | TRBV5-1 | TGCGCCAGCAGCTTGGGGCCTAGCGGGATTGTCTACGAGCAGTACTTC | CASSLGPSGIVYEQYF
TRBD2 | . | TRBJ2-5 | TRBV30 | TGTGCCTGGAAACATTCACGGACTAGGATGCTGGAGACCCAGTACTTC | CAWKHSRTRMLETQYF
TRBD1 | . | TRBJ2-5 | TRBV12-5 | TGTGCTAGTGGCCCGTACAGGGGGTTAGAAGAGACCCAGTACTTC | CASGPYRGLEETQYF
TRBD1 | . | TRBJ2-1 | TRBV7-9 | TGTGCCAGCAGCTTTAGACAGGGGGCTGGAAATGAGCAGTTCTTC | CASSFRQGAGNEQFF
. | . | TRBJ2-1 | TRBV7-6 | TGTGCCAGCAGCTTAGTGTGGGGAGCACAGCAGTTCTTC | CASSLVWGAQQFF
. | . | TRBJ1-1 | TRBV16 | TGTGCCAGCAGCCTAACCCACGCGAACACTGAAGCTTTCTTT | CASSLTHANTEAFF
TRBD1 | . | TRBJ1-1 | TRBV30 | TGTGCCTGGGGCACCGGGACAGGGGTAGGCACTGAAGCTTTCTTT | CAWGTGTGVGTEAFF
TRBD1 | . | TRBJ1-1 | TRBV5-4 | TGTGCCAGCAGCTATGTTAACTGGGGACAGGGGAAAACTGAAGCTTTCTTT | CASSYVNWGQGKTEAFF
. | . | TRBJ2-7 | TRBV29-1 | TGCAGCGTTGTTGTAACTTACGAGCAGTACTTC | CSVVVTYEQYF
. | . | TRBJ2-5 | TRBV7-9 | TGTGCCAGCAGTCGGGTGGCCCATTACCAAGAGACCCAGTACTTC | CASSRVAHYQETQYF